A single sample is the source of the 5 T cell receptor beta chains below, sequenced in a study of T-cell memory formation after mild COVID-19. One entry per CDR3 protein, called by TCRdb with MiXCR from the 5' RACE reads. The sample gives approximately 200,000 distinct CDR3 sequences, roughly 17% of which show up once; 2% to 2.5% is in the top ten. The sequenced sample was PBMCs or a T cell subset sorted from them (not recorded which). Receptors were obtained from an adult woman who had mild COVID-19 (a few samples of this study predate the infection). Cell type and time point are not known.

This clonotype has just a few counts. The chain joins TRBV7-8 to TRBJ2-7; 14 bases line up with TRBD2. The CDR3 is 19 residues long. Germline V gene sequence: CDR1 SGHVS, CDR2 FQNEAQ. V lost 4 bases and J lost 2; bases outside the gene matches: 13. CDR3 residues: CASSYQASGTSGRTYEQYF. The CDR3 nucleotides are TGTGCCAGCAGCTACCAAGCCTCCGGGACTAGCGGGAGAACCTACGAGCAGTACTTC. Full variable domain (missing parts from reference TRBV7-8 and TRBJ2-7): GAGVSQSPRYKVAKRGQDVALRCDPISGHVSLFWYQQALGQGPEFLTYFQNEAQLDKSGLPSDRFFAERPEGSVSTLKIQRTQQEDSAVYLCASSYQASGTSGRTYEQYFGPGTRLTVT.

This clonotype was recorded at least ten times. This chain uses TRBV7-9 with TRBJ2-3, with no clear D. This CDR3 region has 11 residues. Trimming took off 4 bases at V and 6 bases at J, with 5 bases between the two ends. CDR1 and CDR2 (germline): SEHNR, FQNEAQ (reference sequence). CDR3 sequence (DNA): TGTGCCAGCAGCTCCCGGGATACGCAGTATTTT. Translation: CASSSRDTQYF.

This clonotype was counted at least ten times. V usage is TRBV5-1 and J usage is TRBJ1-4; possibly TRBD1 for D (5 bases). Deletions cut 3 bases from V and 6 bases from J, with 12 bases between. The CDR3 extends over 14 amino acids. The germline V gene has CDR1 SGHRS and CDR2 YFSETQ. The CDR3 region is CASSSGRADEKLFF. CDR3 coding DNA: TGCGCCAGCAGCTCCGGCAGGGCCGATGAAAAACTGTTTTTT.

This clonotype came up a few times. V and J are TRBV12-3 or TRBV12-4 and TRBJ1-4; D is ambiguous. V was pared by 4 bases and J by 4 bases, with 13 bases between. The CDR3 extends over 15 amino acids. CDR3 DNA sequence: TGTGCCAGCAGTTCCCGACAAGGACGTAATGAAAAACTGTTTTTT. This gives the protein CASSSRQGRNEKLFF.

This clonotype was observed many times. This chain uses TRBV3-1 with TRBJ2-7; TRBD1 matches at 12 bases. CDR1 and CDR2 (germline): LGHDT, YNNKEL (reference sequence). This CDR3 region has 16 residues. V was clipped by 0 bases and J by 5 bases; unmatched bases: 5. CDR3 loop: CASSQDPGTGGDEQYF. The CDR3 coding sequence is TGTGCCAGCAGCCAAGACCCCGGGACAGGGGGCGACGAGCAGTACTTC.